This paragraph covers one TCR beta chain sequence. Its antigen is unknown. This sample was included in a study of T cells expressing NK-cell markers. Study in general: All TCR beta repertoires analysed originated from sorted CD3+CD56+NKG2C+, CD3+CD56+NKG2C- and CD3+CD56-NKG2C+ T cells.

TCRdb reprocessed the 5' RACE reads; each CDR3 protein has one entry and no DNA is given. The sample's table shows 150,000 or so distinct CDR3 sequences. CDR1 is SQVTM and CDR2 is ANQGSEA in the germline V gene. The CDR3 contains 12 residues. Broader study findings: In about six donors, dominant CD3+CD56+NKG2C+ clones formed about 1.0-7.0% of CD8+ cells. Dominance of the CD3+CD56-NKG2C+ fraction by these clonotypes also held in several donors. Nothing established the HCMV specificity of expanded NKG2C+ T cell clones.

Sequencing was performed on blood T cells: a sorted CD56 or NKG2C T cell subset, CD4+ or CD8+ T cells, or bulk PBMC T cells (not recorded which). The sequence derives from a woman between 45 and 65 years old in good health. The V gene is TRBV29-1, the J gene TRBJ1-4; TCRdb's D gene call, TRBD1, goes unchecked for lack of DNA. This chain's CDR3 is CSQGVREEKLFF. The whole variable domain, filled in from reference TRBV29-1 and TRBJ1-4, reads SAVISQKPSRDICQRGTSLTIQCQVDSQVTMMFWYRQQPGQSLTLIATANQGSEATYESGFVIDKFPISRPNLTFSTLTVSNMSPEDSSIYLCSQGVREEKLFFGSGTQLSVL.